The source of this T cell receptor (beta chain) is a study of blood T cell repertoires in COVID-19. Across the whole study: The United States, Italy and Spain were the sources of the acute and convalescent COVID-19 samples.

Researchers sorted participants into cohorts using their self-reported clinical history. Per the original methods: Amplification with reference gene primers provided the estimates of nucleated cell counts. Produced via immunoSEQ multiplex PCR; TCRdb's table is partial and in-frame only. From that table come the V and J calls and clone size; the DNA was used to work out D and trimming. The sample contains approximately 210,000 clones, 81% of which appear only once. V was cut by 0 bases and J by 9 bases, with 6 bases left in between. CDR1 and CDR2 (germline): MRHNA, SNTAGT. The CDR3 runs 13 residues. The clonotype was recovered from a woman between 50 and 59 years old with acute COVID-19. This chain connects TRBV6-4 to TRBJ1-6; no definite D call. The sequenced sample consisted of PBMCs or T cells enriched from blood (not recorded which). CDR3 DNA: TGTGCCAGCAGTGACTCGAGTATTTCACCCCTCCACTTT. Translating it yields CASSDSSISPLHF.